This section outlines one T cell receptor (beta chain) sequence together with its context. The sample originates from a study of blood T cell repertoires in COVID-19. Study-wide context: Acute and convalescent COVID-19 samples came from the United States, Italy and Spain. In each case, the material was cDNA or gDNA derived from T cells, B-cell-depleted T cells, or PBMCs.

Measured with immunoSEQ multiplex PCR; TCRdb has only the in-frame clones, and not every one. The sample lists 110,000 or so clones, over 80% occurring once. The CDR3 covers 13 residues. The germline V gene has CDR1 KGHSH and CDR2 LQKENI. The germline V and J ends were trimmed by 0 bases and 9 bases, with 12 bases remaining between them. What was sequenced was peripheral blood. The rearrangement links TRBV18 to TRBJ2-7; D is possibly TRBD2 (6 bases). The TCR comes from a woman between 45 and 65 years old with acute or convalescent COVID-19. CDR3 region: CASSPPGGVSQYF. The CDR3 nucleotides are TGTGCCAGCTCACCACCGGGAGGTGTCTCGCAGTACTTC.